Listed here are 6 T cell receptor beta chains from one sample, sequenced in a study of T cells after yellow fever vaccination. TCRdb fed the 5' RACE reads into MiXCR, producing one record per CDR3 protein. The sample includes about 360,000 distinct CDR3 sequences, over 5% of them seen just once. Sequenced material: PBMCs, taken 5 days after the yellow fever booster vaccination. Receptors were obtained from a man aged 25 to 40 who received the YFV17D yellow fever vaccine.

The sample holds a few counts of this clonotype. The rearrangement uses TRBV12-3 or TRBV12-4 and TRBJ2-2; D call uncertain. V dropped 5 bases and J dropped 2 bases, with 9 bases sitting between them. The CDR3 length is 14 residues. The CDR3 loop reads CASSLQANTGELFF. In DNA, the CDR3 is TGTGCCAGCAGTCTCCAGGCTAACACCGGGGAGCTGTTTTTT.

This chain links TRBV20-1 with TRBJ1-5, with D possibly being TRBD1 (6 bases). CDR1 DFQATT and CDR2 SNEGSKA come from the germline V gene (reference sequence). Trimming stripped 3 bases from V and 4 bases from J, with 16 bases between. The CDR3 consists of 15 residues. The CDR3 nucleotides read TGCAGTGCTAGGGGTGCGGGGGGCCAGAATCAGCCCCAGCATTTT. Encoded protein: CSARGAGGQNQPQHF.

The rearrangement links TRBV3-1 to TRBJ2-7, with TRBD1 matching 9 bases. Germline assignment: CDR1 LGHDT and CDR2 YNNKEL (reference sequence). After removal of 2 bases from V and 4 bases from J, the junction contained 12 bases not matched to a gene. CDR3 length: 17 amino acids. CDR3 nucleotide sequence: TGTGCCAGCAGCCAAAGACCCGGGACAGGGACGGCATACGAGCAGTACTTC. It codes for CASSQRPGTGTAYEQYF.

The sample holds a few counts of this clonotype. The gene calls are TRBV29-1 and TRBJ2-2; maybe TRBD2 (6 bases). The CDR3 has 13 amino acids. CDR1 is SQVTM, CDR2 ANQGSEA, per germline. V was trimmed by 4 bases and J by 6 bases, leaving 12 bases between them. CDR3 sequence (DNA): TGCAGCGTTGCCCCCCTAGCGCCCGGGGAGCTGTTTTTT. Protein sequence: CSVAPLAPGELFF.

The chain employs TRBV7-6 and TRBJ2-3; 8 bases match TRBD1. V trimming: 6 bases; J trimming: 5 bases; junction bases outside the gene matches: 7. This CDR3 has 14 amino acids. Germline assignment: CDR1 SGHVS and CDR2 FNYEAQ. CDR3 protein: CASRPTGAEDTQYF. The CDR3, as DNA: TGTGCCAGCAGGCCGACAGGGGCGGAAGATACGCAGTATTTT.

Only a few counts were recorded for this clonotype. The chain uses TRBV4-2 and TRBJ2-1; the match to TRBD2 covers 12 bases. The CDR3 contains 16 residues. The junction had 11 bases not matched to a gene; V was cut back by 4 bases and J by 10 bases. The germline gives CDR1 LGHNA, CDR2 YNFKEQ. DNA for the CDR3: TGTGCCAGCAGCCTCTCGCTAGCGGGAGGGCCTCGGGAGCAGTTCTTC. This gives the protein CASSLSLAGGPREQFF.